This T cell receptor beta chain came from a study of T cell responses to AZD1222 COVID-19 vaccine. Points from the study as a whole: Possibly, clonal diversity was underestimated; donors were largely white British and included more females.

Measured with immunoSEQ multiplex PCR; TCRdb has only the in-frame clones, and not every one. The table lists approximately 150,000 clones, about 90% of them singletons, with approximately 5.9% in the top ten. As to this clone: Its antigen remains unidentified.

Germline trimming cut 1 base from V and 4 bases from J; bases unmatched to any gene: 3. Germline V gives CDR1 SGHRS, CDR2 YFSETQ. This CDR3 has 15 amino acids. The sequencing here drew on peripheral blood, taken 28 days after the second AZD1222 dose. The V call is TRBV5-1, the J call TRBJ2-1, with 9 bases aligning to TRBD2. The TCR was taken from an adult who received the AZD1222 COVID-19 vaccine. The CDR3 DNA sequence: TGCGCCAGCAGCTTGAGAGCGGGGGGTTACAATGAGCAGTTCTTC. It encodes CASSLRAGGYNEQFF.